A selection of T cell receptor beta chains follows, all from one sample in a study of regulatory T cells. This table comes from immunoSEQ multiplex PCR, and its TCRdb copy is limited to in-frame clones, with some not included. The data show about 20,000 clones, 80% to 95% seen once. Sequencing used CD8+ T cells sorted from blood. These receptor sequences come from a child aged 2-15 years with CD3G deficiency. The CDR3 runs from the conserved cysteine through the conserved F or W. Where a row states a size, it is once, few, many or the class of an expanded clone; other rows omit it.

V,size,CDR3
TRBV5-6,NA,CASSLGWRIITGELFF
TRBV6-6,NA,CASSYLGQDIF
TRBV28,NA,CASSSIVAGEGYEQYF
TRBV7-8,NA,CASSLGRPGANVLTF
TRBV18,NA,CASSSSYEQYF
TRBV27,NA,CASSLDSYNEQFF
TRBV19,NA,CASSSMTGEAFF
TRBV28,NA,CASSQAGGPVEQYF
TRBV28,NA,CASSTGTEAFF
TRBV28,NA,CASSPGTSGPYEQYF
TRBV28,NA,CASSLLRLGEQFF
TRBV13,NA,CASSSGGRSGREQFF
TRBV5-1,few,CASSSDGTAGGYTF
TRBV6-1,NA,CASSDGPFNSPLHF
TRBV19,NA,CASSASGVGEQYF
TRBV28,NA,CASSLTSLGEQFF
TRBV6-1,NA,CASSGLAGYSYEQYF
TRBV6-1,NA,CASSDAPRGQFF
TRBV11-3,NA,CASSRFGSEAFF
TRBV7-9,NA,CASSRTPGSGTDTQYF
TRBV6-1,medium-sized,CASRRTNTGELFF
TRBV9,NA,CASSLPRLAGFNEQFF
TRBV10-3,NA,CAISLAASNEQFF
TRBV6-1,once,CASSEVAGAYNEQFF
TRBV19,NA,CASSIPGNEQFF
TRBV6-1,NA,CASSEFGQAAEQYF
TRBV19,NA,CASSITLAGNNEQFF
TRBV11-2,once,CASSLSSITEAFF
TRBV28,NA,CASSRRYQDYNEQFF
TRBV6-1,NA,CASSAGYEQYF
TRBV28,once,CASTPLGGSYEQYF
TRBV6-1,NA,CASSEGGRGYYGYTF
TRBV7-8,NA,CASSLGQYTGELFF
TRBV10-3,NA,CAISESANLPYNEQFF
TRBV28,NA,CASSRISGRATDTQYF
TRBV13,NA,CASSLETDTQYF
TRBV28,NA,CASSLRGPYEQYF
TRBV9,NA,CASTPGLTTNEQFF
TRBV28,NA,CASSTPRDGTSYEQYF
TRBV4-1,NA,CASSFVAGDNEQFF